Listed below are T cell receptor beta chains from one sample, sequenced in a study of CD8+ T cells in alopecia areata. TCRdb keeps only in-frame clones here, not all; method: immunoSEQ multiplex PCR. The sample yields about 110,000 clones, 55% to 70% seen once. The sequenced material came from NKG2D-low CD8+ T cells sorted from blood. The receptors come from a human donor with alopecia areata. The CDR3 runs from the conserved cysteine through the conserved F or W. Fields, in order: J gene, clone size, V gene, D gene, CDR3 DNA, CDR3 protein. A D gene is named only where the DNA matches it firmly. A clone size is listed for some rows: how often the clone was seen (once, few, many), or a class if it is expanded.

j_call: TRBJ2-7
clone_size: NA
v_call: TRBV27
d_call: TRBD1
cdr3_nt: TGTGCCAGCAGTGTGGGACAGGGCGCCTACGAGCAGTACTTC
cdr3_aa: CASSVGQGAYEQYF

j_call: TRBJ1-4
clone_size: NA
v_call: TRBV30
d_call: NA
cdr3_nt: TGTGCCTGGACAGACGGCCAAGGGGCGAATAATGAAAAACTGTTTTTT
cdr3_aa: CAWTDGQGANNEKLFF

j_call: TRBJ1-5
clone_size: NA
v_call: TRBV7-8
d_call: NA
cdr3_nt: TGTGCCAGCAGCCCTGGACGGGGCCTCAATCAGCCCCAGCATTTT
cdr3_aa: CASSPGRGLNQPQHF

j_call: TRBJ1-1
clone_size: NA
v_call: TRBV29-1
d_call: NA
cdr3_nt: TGCAGCGCCCTTTCGGGTGGCAACCAAGCTTTCTTT
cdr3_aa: CSALSGGNQAFF

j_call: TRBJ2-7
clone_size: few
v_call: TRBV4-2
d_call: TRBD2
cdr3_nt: TGTGCCAGCAGCCACGGGACTAGCGGGAGCTCCTACGAGCAGTACTTC
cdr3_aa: CASSHGTSGSSYEQYF

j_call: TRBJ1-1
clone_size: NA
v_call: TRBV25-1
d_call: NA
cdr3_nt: TGTGCCAGCAGCCCGGGACAAGAAGCTTTCTTT
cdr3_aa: CASSPGQEAFF

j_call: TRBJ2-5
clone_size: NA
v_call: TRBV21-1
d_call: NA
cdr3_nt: TGTGCCAGCAGCAAAGCGTCGGACCCGGAGACCCAGTACTTC
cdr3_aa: CASSKASDPETQYF

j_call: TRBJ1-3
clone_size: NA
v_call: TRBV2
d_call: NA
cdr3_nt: TGTGCCAGCAGTGAATCGGGGATTGGAAACACCATATATTTT
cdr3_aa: CASSESGIGNTIYF

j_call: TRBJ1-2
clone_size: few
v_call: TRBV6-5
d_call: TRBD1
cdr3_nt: TGTGCCAGCAGTTACGATATGAGAGGGGGCGGTGGCTACACCTTC
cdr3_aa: CASSYDMRGGGGYTF

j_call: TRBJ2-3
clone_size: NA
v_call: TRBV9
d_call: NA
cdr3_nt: TGTGCCAGCAGCTCCGAAGATACGCAGTATTTT
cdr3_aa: CASSSEDTQYF